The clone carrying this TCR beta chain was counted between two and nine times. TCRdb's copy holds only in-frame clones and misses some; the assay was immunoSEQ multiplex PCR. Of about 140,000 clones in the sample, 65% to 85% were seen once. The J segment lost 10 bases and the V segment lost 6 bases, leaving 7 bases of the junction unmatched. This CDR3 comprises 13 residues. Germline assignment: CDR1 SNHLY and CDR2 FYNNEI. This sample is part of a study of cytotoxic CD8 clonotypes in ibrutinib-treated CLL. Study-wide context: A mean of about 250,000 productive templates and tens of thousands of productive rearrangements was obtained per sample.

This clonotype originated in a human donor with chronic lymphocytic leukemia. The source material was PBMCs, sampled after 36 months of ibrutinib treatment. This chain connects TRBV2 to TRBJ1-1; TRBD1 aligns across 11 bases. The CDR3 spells CASRSGQGVGAFF. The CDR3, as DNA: TGTGCCAGCAGATCGGGACAGGGGGTGGGAGCTTTCTTT.